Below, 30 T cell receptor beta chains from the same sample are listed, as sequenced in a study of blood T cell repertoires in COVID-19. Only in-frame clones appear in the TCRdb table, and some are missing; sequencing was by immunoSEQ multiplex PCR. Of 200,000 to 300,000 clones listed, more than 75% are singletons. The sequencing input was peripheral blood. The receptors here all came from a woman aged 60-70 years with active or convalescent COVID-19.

CDR3: CASSPGTGGGVETQYF. The CDR3 DNA reads as TGTGCCAGCAGCCCGGGGACAGGGGGTGGGGTCGAGACCCAGTACTTC. The rearrangement joins TRBV11-2 to TRBJ2-5; 11 positions agree with TRBD1. The CDR3 is made up of 16 amino acids. The germline CDR1 and CDR2 sequences are SGHAT and FQNNGV. With 5 bases clipped from V and 5 bases from J, the junction kept 10 bases outside the gene matches.

DNA of the CDR3: TGCGCCAGCAGCCAAGATATCCGGAGAAACACTGAAGCTTTCTTT. It is translated as CASSQDIRRNTEAFF. The chain is built from TRBV4-1 and TRBJ1-1, with no clear D. V was clipped by 0 bases and J by 2 bases, with 10 bases between them. The CDR3 spans 15 residues. Germline CDR1 MGHRA, CDR2 YSYEKL.

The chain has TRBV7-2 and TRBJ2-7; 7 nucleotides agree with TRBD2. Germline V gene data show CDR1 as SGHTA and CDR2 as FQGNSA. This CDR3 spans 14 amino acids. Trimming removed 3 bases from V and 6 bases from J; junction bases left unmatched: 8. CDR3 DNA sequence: TGTGCCAGCAGCTTGGGGGGGACTCCCCGCGAGCAGTACTTC. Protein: CASSLGGTPREQYF.

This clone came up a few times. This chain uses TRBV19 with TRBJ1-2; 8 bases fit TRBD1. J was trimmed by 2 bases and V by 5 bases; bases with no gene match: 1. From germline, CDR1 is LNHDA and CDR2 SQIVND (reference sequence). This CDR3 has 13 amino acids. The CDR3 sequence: CASSPGGNYGYTF. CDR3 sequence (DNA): TGTGCCAGTAGTCCAGGGGGCAACTATGGCTACACCTTC.

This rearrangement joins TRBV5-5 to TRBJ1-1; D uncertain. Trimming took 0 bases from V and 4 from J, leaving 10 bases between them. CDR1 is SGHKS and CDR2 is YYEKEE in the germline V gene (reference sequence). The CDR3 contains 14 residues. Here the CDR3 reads CASSLVGQVTEAFF. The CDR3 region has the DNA TGTGCCAGCAGCTTGGTGGGCCAGGTCACTGAAGCTTTCTTT.

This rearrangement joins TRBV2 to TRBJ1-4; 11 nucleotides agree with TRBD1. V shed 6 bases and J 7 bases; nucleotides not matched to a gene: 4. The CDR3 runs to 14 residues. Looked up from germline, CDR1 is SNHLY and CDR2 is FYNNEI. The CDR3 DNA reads TGTGCCAGCAGGGGGACAGGGGGGATTGAAAAACTGTTTTTT. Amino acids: CASRGTGGIEKLFF.

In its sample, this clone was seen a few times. CDR3 coding DNA: TGTGCCAGCAGTTTGGCGGCACCCTACGAGCAGTACTTC. The encoded protein is CASSLAAPYEQYF. The chain is built from TRBV12-3 or TRBV12-4 and TRBJ2-7; D gene uncertain. V was cut by 3 bases and J by 2 bases, with 8 bases left in between. The CDR3 length is 13 residues.

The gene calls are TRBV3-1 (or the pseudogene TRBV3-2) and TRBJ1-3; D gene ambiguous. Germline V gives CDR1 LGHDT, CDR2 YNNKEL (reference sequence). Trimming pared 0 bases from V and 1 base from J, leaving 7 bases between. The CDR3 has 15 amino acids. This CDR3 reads CASSQDLTSGNTIYF. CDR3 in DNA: TGTGCCAGCAGCCAAGATCTGACATCTGGAAACACCATATATTTT.

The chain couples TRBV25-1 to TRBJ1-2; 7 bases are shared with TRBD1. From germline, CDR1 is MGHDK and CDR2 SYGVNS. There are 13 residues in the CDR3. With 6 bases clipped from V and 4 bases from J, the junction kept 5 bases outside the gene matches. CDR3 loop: CASRRQGGYGYTF. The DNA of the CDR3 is TGTGCCAGCAGAAGACAGGGAGGCTATGGCTACACCTTC.

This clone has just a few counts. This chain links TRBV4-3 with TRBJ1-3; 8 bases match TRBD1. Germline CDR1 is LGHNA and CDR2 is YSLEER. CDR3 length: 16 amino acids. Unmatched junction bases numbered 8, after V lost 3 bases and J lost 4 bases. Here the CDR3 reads CASSQDPTGDGNTIYF. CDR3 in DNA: TGCGCCAGCAGCCAGGACCCGACAGGGGACGGAAACACCATATATTTT.

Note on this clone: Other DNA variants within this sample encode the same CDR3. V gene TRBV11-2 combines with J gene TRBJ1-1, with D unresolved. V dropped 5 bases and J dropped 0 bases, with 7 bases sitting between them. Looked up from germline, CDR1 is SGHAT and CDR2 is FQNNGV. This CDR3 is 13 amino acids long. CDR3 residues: CASSPLMNTEAFF. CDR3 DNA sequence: TGTGCCAGCAGCCCCCTTATGAACACTGAAGCTTTCTTT.

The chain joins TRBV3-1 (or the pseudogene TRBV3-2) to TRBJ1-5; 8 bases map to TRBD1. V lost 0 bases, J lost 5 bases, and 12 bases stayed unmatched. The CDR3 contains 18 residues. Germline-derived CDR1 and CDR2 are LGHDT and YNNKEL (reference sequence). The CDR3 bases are TGTGCCAGCAGCCAAGATTTAGGCAGGGGGCAAGGGGATCAGCCCCAGCATTTT. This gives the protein CASSQDLGRGQGDQPQHF.

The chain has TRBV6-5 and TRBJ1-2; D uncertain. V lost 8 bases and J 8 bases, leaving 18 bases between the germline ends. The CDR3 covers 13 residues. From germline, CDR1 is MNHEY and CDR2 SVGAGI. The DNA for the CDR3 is TGTGCCAGCGTCCCGACGAGGTCATACGGCTACACCTTC. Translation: CASVPTRSYGYTF.

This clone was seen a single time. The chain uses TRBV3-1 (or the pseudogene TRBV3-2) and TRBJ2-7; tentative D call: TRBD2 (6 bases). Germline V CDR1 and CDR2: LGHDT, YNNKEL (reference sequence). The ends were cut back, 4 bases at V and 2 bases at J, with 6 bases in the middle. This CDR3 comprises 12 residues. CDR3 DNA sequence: TGTGCCAGCAGCCGACTAGCCTACGAGCAGTACTTC. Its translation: CASSRLAYEQYF.

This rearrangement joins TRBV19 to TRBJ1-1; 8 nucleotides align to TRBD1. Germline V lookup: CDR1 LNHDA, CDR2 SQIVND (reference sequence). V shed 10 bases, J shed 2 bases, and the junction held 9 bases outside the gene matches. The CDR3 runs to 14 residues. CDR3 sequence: CATRTGSINTEAFF. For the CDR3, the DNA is TGTGCCACTCGGACAGGGTCAATCAACACTGAAGCTTTCTTT.

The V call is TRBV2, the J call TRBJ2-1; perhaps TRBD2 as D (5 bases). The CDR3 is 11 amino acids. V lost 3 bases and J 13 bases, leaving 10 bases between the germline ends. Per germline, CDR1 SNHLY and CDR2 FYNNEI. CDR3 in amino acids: CASSEEVLQFF. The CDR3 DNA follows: TGTGCCAGCAGTGAGGAGGTCCTCCAGTTCTTC.

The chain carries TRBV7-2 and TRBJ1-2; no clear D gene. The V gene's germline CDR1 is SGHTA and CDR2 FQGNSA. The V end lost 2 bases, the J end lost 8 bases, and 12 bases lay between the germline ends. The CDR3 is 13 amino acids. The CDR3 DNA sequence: TGTGCCAGCAGCTTAAGGCAGGATGGAGGCTACACCTTC. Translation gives CASSLRQDGGYTF.

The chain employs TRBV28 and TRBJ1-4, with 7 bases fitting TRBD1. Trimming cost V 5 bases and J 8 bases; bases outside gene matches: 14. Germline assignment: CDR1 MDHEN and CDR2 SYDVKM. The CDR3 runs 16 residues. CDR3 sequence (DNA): TGTGCCAGCAGTGCCCCCCGCGGGACAGAAGGAGAAAAACTGTTTTTT. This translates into CASSAPRGTEGEKLFF.

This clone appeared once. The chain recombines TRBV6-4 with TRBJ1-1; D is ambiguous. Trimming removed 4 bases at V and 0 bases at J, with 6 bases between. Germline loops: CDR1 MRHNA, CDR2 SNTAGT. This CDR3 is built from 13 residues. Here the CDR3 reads CASSGGVNTEAFF. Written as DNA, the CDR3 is TGTGCCAGCAGTGGGGGAGTGAACACTGAAGCTTTCTTT.

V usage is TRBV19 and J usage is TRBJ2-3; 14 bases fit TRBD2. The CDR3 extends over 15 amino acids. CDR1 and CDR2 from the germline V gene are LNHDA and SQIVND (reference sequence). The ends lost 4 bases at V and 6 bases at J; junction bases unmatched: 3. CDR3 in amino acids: CASSRLAGGRDTQYF. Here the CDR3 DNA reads TGTGCCAGTAGTAGACTAGCGGGGGGGCGGGATACGCAGTATTTT.

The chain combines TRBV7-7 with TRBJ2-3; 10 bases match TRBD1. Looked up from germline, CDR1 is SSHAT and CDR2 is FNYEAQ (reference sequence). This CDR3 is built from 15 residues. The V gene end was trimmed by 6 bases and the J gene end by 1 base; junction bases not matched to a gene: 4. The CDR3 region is CASSIGTGGTDTQYF. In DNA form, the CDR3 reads TGTGCCAGCAGTATCGGGACAGGGGGCACAGATACGCAGTATTTT.

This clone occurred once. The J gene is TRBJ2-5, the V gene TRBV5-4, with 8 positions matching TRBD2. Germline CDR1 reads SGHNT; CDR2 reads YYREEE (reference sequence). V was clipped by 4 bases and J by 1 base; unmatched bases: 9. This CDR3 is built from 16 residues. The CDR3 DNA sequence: TGTGCCAGCAGCACGGGGGGGAGACCTGGCCAAGAGACCCAGTACTTC. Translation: CASSTGGRPGQETQYF.

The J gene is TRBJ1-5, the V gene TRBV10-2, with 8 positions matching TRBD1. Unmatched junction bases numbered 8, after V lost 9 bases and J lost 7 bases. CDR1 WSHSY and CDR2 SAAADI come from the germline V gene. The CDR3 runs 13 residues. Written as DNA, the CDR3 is TGCGCCAGTCAAGGACAGGGACGGCAGCCCCAGCATTTT. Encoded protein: CASQGQGRQPQHF.

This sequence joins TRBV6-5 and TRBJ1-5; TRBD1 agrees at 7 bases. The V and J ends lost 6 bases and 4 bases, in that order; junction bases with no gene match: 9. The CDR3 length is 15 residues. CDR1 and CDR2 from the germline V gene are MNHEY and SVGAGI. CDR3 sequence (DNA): TGTGCCAGCAGCCACAGGGGCGAAAGGAATCAGCCCCAGCATTTT. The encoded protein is CASSHRGERNQPQHF.

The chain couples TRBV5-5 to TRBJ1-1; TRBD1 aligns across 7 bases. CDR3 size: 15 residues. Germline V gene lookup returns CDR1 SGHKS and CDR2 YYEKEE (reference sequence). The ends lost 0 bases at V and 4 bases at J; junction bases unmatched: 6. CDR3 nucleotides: TGTGCCAGCAGCTTGGTCCAGGGGGTTGGCACTGAAGCTTTCTTT. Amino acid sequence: CASSLVQGVGTEAFF.

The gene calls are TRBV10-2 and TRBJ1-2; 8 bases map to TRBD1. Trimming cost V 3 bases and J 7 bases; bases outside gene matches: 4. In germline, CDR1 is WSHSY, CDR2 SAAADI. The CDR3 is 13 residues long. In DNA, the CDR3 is TGCGCCAGCAGTGAAGACAGGGGAGGTGGCTACACCTTC. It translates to CASSEDRGGGYTF.

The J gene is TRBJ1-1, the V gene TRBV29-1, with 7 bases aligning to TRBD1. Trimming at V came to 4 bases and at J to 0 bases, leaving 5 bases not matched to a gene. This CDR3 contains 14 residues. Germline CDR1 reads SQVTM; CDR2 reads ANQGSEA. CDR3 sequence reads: CSVGDRQLNTEAFF. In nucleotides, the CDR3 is TGCAGCGTTGGGGACAGACAATTGAACACTGAAGCTTTCTTT.

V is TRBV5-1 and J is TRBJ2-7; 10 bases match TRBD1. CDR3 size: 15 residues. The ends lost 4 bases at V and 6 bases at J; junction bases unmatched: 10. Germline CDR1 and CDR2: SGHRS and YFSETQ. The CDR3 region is CASSGGQGGSREQYF. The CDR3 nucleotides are TGCGCCAGCAGCGGCGGACAGGGGGGTTCCCGCGAGCAGTACTTC.

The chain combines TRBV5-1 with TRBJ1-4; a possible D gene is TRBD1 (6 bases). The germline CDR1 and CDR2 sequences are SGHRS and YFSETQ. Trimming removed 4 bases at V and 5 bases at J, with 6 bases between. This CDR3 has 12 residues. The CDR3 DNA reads TGCGCCAGCAGCACAGGGAATGAAAAACTGTTTTTT. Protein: CASSTGNEKLFF.

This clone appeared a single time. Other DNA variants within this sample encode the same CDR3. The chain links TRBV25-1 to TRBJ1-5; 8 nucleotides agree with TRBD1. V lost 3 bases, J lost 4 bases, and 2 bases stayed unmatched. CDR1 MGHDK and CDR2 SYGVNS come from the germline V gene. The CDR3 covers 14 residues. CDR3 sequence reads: CASSDTGGNQPQHF. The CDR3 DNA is TGTGCCAGCAGTGACACAGGGGGAAATCAGCCCCAGCATTTT.